This T cell receptor beta chain stems from a study of PD-L1 blockade in urothelial cancer. Study in general: About 85% of the 29 patients were males with bladder-origin urothelial cancer. Investigators checked blood 3 weeks (second dose) and 6 weeks after treatment start.

Synthetic TCR analog templates were spiked into each PCR. Method: immunoSEQ multiplex PCR; TCRdb's copy keeps in-frame clones and lacks some. The table records some 120,000 clones, about 91% of them present only once. The V gene lost 9 bases and the J gene lost 7 bases, with 9 bases spanning the gap. The CDR3 has 10 amino acids. Germline lookup yields CDR1 LNHDA and CDR2 SQIVND (reference sequence). Regarding time point: peripheral blood 6 weeks after treatment start. The chain combines TRBV19 with TRBJ2-5, with D unresolved. The specimen was PBMCs, collected around atezolizumab (anti-PD-L1) treatment. The TCR was taken from a man aged 55 to 69 with urothelial cancer. The DNA of the CDR3 is TGTGCCAGCGGGTACGGGACCCAGTACTTC. It encodes CASGYGTQYF.